These T cell receptor beta chains were read from a single sample in a study of blood T cells in healthy people across ages. MiXCR, run by TCRdb on the 5' RACE reads, gives a single entry per CDR3 protein. The sample has about 1.1 million distinct CDR3 sequences, roughly two fifths seen once. Sequencing was carried out using blood. The receptors here all came from a man between 18 and 29 years old in good health. Both conserved end residues are part of each CDR3. The D gene is left open where the match is weak. The size of a clone is reported for some rows only, either as once, few or many, or as a class for expanded clones.

clone size: NA
J gene: TRBJ1-1
D gene: NA
V gene: TRBV7-2
CDR3 DNA: TGTGCCAGCAGCTTAGGCCCGGCACCAAACACTGAAGCTTTCTTT
CDR3 protein: CASSLGPAPNTEAFF

clone size: few
J gene: TRBJ2-3
D gene: TRBD2
V gene: TRBV20-1
CDR3 DNA: TGCAGTGCTAGAGGGAGCGGGGGGGCGGCAGATACGCAGTATTTT
CDR3 protein: CSARGSGGAADTQYF

clone size: few
J gene: TRBJ1-2
D gene: TRBD1
V gene: TRBV18
CDR3 DNA: TGTGCCAGCTCACCAGGCGAGGGGGCGCTTTACTATGGCTACACCTTC
CDR3 protein: CASSPGEGALYYGYTF

clone size: NA
J gene: TRBJ2-7
D gene: NA
V gene: TRBV6-6
CDR3 DNA: TGTGCCAGCAGTTCAGCGGAAGCCCCCTACGAGCAGTACTTC
CDR3 protein: CASSSAEAPYEQYF

clone size: few
J gene: TRBJ1-2
D gene: NA
V gene: TRBV12-3/TRBV12-4
CDR3 DNA: TGTGCCAGCAGCGGGGGCGATAACTATGGCTACACCTTC
CDR3 protein: CASSGGDNYGYTF

clone size: many
J gene: TRBJ2-1
D gene: NA
V gene: TRBV20-1
CDR3 DNA: TGCAGTGCTAGGTCTGACGAAAATGAGCAGTTCTTC
CDR3 protein: CSARSDENEQFF

clone size: NA
J gene: TRBJ1-1
D gene: NA
V gene: TRBV28
CDR3 DNA: TGTGCCACCACACGCACTGAAGCTTTCTTT
CDR3 protein: CATTRTEAFF

clone size: NA
J gene: TRBJ1-4
D gene: NA
V gene: TRBV7-2
CDR3 DNA: TGTGCCAGCAGCTTAGAGGTGGCCGCTGAAAAACTGTTTTTT
CDR3 protein: CASSLEVAAEKLFF

clone size: NA
J gene: TRBJ1-1
D gene: NA
V gene: TRBV25-1
CDR3 DNA: TGTGCCAGCAGTGCGCGAACAGGGATGGGGACTGAAGCTTTCTTT
CDR3 protein: CASSARTGMGTEAFF

clone size: NA
J gene: TRBJ2-5
D gene: NA
V gene: TRBV7-9
CDR3 DNA: TGTGCCAGCAGAATCCCGGGACCCAACCAAGAGACCCAGTACTTC
CDR3 protein: CASRIPGPNQETQYF

clone size: NA
J gene: TRBJ2-1
D gene: TRBD2
V gene: TRBV20-1
CDR3 DNA: TGCAGTGCTCGACTAGCTCGGAATGAGCAGTTCTTC
CDR3 protein: CSARLARNEQFF

clone size: few
J gene: TRBJ2-5
D gene: NA
V gene: TRBV29-1
CDR3 DNA: TGCAGCTTCTCTTCACTACCACAGGGCCGCGAGACCCAGTACTTC
CDR3 protein: CSFSSLPQGRETQYF

clone size: NA
J gene: TRBJ1-1
D gene: NA
V gene: TRBV12-5
CDR3 DNA: TGTGCTAGTGGTTTATGGGAGGGCAGCAAAGCTTTCTTT
CDR3 protein: CASGLWEGSKAFF

clone size: NA
J gene: TRBJ2-2
D gene: NA
V gene: TRBV20-1
CDR3 DNA: TGCAGTGCTTCAAGACAGAACACCGGGGAGCTGTTTTTT
CDR3 protein: CSASRQNTGELFF

clone size: NA
J gene: TRBJ2-3
D gene: TRBD1
V gene: TRBV20-1
CDR3 DNA: TGCAGTGCTAACACAGGACAGGGTTGGGATACGCAGTATTTT
CDR3 protein: CSANTGQGWDTQYF

clone size: NA
J gene: TRBJ2-2
D gene: NA
V gene: TRBV20-1
CDR3 DNA: TGCAGTGCTAAGGGACTCAACACCGGGGAGCTGTTTTTT
CDR3 protein: CSAKGLNTGELFF

clone size: few
J gene: TRBJ1-2
D gene: TRBD1
V gene: TRBV5-1
CDR3 DNA: TGCGCCAGCAGCCCGCCCGACAGGGACGACTATGGCTACACCTTC
CDR3 protein: CASSPPDRDDYGYTF